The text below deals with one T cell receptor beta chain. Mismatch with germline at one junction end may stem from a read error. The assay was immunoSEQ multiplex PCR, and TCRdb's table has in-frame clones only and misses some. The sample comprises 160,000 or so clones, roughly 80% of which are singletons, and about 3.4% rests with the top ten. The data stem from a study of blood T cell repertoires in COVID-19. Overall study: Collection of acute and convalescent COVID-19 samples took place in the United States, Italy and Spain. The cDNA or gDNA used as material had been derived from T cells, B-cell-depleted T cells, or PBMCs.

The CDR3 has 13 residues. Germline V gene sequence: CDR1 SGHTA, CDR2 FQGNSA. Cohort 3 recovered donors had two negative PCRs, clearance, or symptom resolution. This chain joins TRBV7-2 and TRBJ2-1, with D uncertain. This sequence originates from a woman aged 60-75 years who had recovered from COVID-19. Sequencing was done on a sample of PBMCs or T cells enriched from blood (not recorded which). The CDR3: CASSSRSYNEQFF. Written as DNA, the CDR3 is TGTGCCAGCAGCTCCCGGTCCTATAATGAGCAGTTCTTC.